A single T cell receptor (beta chain) is shown here with its context. Trimming removed 9 bases from V and 2 bases from J; junction bases left unmatched: 6. CDR3 size: 14 residues. CDR1 and CDR2 (germline): MRHNA, SNTAGT. Clones were read by immunoSEQ multiplex PCR, and TCRdb kept only the in-frame ones, dropping some. The table has tens of thousands of clones, around 90% seen once. The sample belongs to a study of technical replicates of blood from several donors. The rearrangement links TRBV6-4 to TRBJ2-7; 11 bases align to TRBD2. The clonotype comes from a human donor in good health. Specimen: T cells isolated from PBMCs. The CDR3 loop reads CASKTSGDAYEQYF. The CDR3 nucleotides are TGTGCCAGTAAGACTAGCGGGGACGCCTACGAGCAGTACTTC.